The TCR beta chain under discussion was sequenced for a study of T cell responses to AZD1222 COVID-19 vaccine. Study observations and caveats: Possibly, clonal diversity was underestimated; donors were largely white British and included more females.

Profiled with immunoSEQ multiplex PCR; TCRdb holds only in-frame clones, not every one. The sample holds 120,000 or so clones; roughly 88% are singletons and the top ten take about 4.2%. The germline V gene encodes CDR1 SEHNR and CDR2 FQNEAQ (reference sequence). The CDR3 is 15 amino acids. Trimming removed 6 bases at V and 3 bases at J, with 14 bases between. Concerning this clone itself: The antigen is unknown.

The source was peripheral blood, collected on day 0 of MenACWY control vaccination. The receptor was isolated from an adult in good health. This chain joins TRBV7-9 and TRBJ2-2; D is possibly TRBD1 (6 bases). CDR3 residues: CASRLQGRDTGELFF. The CDR3 DNA reads TGTGCCAGCAGGCTACAGGGTCGGGACACCGGGGAGCTGTTTTTT.